The present T cell receptor beta chain was sequenced within a study of CD8 T cells in ankylosing spondylitis (dated by TCRdb to about 2017). Background on the whole study: To find TCR variants linked to disease, the study profiled T cell receptor beta repertoires in ankylosing spondylitis patients and healthy donors. In total, the full study cohort was made up of about 110 healthy donors and approximately 27 ankylosing spondylitis patients. Peripheral blood was sampled, and synovial fluid was also collected from ankylosing spondylitis patients.

Sequencer: Illumina HiSeq 2500. Quantitative 5'-RACE with molecular barcodes was used to prepare TCR beta libraries. In the paper's pipeline: A new computational method based on a probabilistic model of VDJ rearrangement was used to identify disease-linked TCR variants. Starting from the raw public reads, TCRdb applied fastp trimming at Q25, assembled clones with MiXCR and retained in-frame beta chains. Each record represents a unique CDR3 protein, reported with the most common genes and DNA among its rows. The V and J calls and clone size are TCRdb's, not the authors'. The sample contains about 800,000 distinct CDR3 sequences, approximately 10% of them found a single time. Roughly 0.51% of the sample lies in the top ten. Overall study results and their limits: Some motif variants had previously been reported in the synovial fluid and blood of reactive arthritis patients, which suggests shared mechanisms of disease initiation. Significant enrichment of the disease-linked clones was reported in matched synovial fluid samples from ankylosing spondylitis patients. The disease-linked clones had a CD8+ phenotype and were found at relatively low frequencies in peripheral blood. A TCR beta motif made up of about eight highly homologous amino acid variants appeared to be characteristic of blood from ankylosing spondylitis patients.

This clonotype has more than one count but fewer than ten. No antigen is known for it. Base quality data are lacking; no much larger clone is found one base away. The CDR3 runs 16 residues from the cysteine to the phenylalanine. The sequence is cut down to CDR3 DNA, 48 bases in frame from base 1. V and J lose 1 base and 2 bases, and a span of 12 bases separates them. CDR1 and CDR2 were assigned from the germline V gene as SGHRS and YFSETQ. The sequence came from a male donor with ankylosing spondylitis. Sequenced input: blood, either unsorted or a sorted T cell fraction (not recorded which). The rearrangement combines TRBV5-1 with TRBJ2-2; tentative D gene TRBD1, with 5 bases matching. Read as DNA, the sequence is TGCGCCAGCAGCTTGATCTCCCAGGGAAACACCGGGGAGCTGTTTTTT. Its product reads: CASSLISQGNTGELFF.